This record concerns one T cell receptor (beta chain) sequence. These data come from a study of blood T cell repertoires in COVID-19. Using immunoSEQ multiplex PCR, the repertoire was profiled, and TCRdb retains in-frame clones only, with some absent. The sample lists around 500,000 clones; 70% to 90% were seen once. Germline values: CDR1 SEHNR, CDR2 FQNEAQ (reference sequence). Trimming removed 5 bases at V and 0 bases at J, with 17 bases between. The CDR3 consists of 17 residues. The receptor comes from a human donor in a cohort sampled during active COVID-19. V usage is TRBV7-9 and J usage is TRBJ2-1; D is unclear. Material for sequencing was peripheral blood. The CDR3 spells CASSAYLLPSSYNEQFF. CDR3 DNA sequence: TGTGCCAGCAGCGCTTACCTTCTTCCGAGCTCCTACAATGAGCAGTTCTTC.